The T cell receptor (beta chain) described here comes from a study of T cell responses to AZD1222 COVID-19 vaccine. Study-wide results and caveats: Clonal diversity was possibly underestimated, and the donors were mostly white British, with more females. Increases in Spike-specific TCR breadth and depth were seen after two AZD1222 doses.

As regards this clone: The antigen remains unidentified.

Clones were read by immunoSEQ multiplex PCR, and TCRdb kept only the in-frame ones, dropping some. The sample carries some 140,000 clones, 85% to 90% recorded once. The sequencing used peripheral blood, collected on day 0 of MenACWY control vaccination. This receptor was taken from an adult in good health.

The CDR3 reads CASSPPSPGYGTQYF. The DNA of the CDR3 is TGCGCCAGCAGCCCACCGAGTCCGGGATACGGGACCCAGTACTTC. The J gene is TRBJ2-5, the V gene TRBV5-1; D possibly corresponds to TRBD2 (5 bases). CDR3 length equals 15 residues. In germline, CDR1 is SGHRS, CDR2 YFSETQ. V lost 4 bases to trimming and J lost 7 bases, with 20 bases between them.